This record covers a single TCR beta chain. Its antigen remains undetermined. Qualities for individual bases were not recorded, and no much larger clone is one base off. This specimen belongs to a study of blood T cells in healthy people across ages (dated by TCRdb to the mid-2010s). Describing the broader study: Template switching captured roughly one uniquely barcoded TCR beta cDNA molecule per two T cells in model experiments. For two donors (one aged 18 to 30 and one aged 80 or older), the study analyzed two additional independent replicas of 1 million unique cDNA reads from the same blood draw. Donors of different ages were randomly distributed across sequencing lanes to avoid experimental bias. The donors were divided into four age groups: young (average around 17 years), middle-aged (under 40), aged (approximately 64) and long-lived (82). Using deep sequencing normalized with unique cDNA molecular identifiers, the study measured how TCR beta repertoire diversity changes with age.

Here is what the overall study found, with its caveats: Estimates of total diversity based on one million sequenced T cells were considered lower bounds and underestimates. Bulk unsorted PBMC profiling prevented conclusive comparison of naive and antigen-experienced compartments. Observed TCR beta diversity per million T cells fell roughly linearly with age, and a significant reduction was already apparent by age roughly 40. A strong correlation was found between observed TCR beta diversity and the percentage of naive T cells measured by flow cytometry. Donor CMV infection status was unknown, potentially confounding age-related changes in expanded clonotypes. Compared with the aged group, the long-lived group had more naive CD4+ T cells, fewer expanded clones and increased TCR diversity, suggesting age selection.

The trim is 5 bases for V and 0 bases for J, with a gap of 9 bases between the germline ends. For CDR1 and CDR2, the germline V gene (reference sequence) lists DFQATT and SNEGSKA. CDR3 length: 13 amino acids, cysteine to phenylalanine. The entry retains the CDR3 DNA only, 39 bases that are in frame from base 1. Libraries were prepared through 5' RACE. For sequencing, an Illumina HiSeq 2500 was employed. A second PCR of about 7 to 12 cycles was performed with a sample-barcoded 5' primer and a J-beta primer mix. A unique molecular identifier was introduced onto each TCR beta cDNA molecule by a template-switch 5' adaptor carrying 12 random nucleotides. Each sample yielded at least 2.5 million CDR3-containing paired-end reads. The Mint cDNA synthesis kit, primed by a TRBC-specific oligonucleotide, was used to synthesize first-strand cDNA from all RNA. After uracil-DNA glycosylase treatment, a first 18-cycle PCR used universal primers M1SS and BC2_uni_R on all cDNA. The authors' analysis ran thus. Normalization of each sample was performed by random selection of 1 million high-quality reads, each carrying a distinct molecular identifier. Reads sharing molecular identifiers were discarded rather than binned into consensus sequences. MiTCR, with a Q25 quality threshold and the strictest error-elimination algorithm, was used for CDR3 identification, clonotype clustering and error correction. A nonparametric unseen species model using Euler transformation provided a lower-bound estimate of total TCR beta diversity. Using fastp at Q25 and MiXCR, TCRdb reprocessed the public reads and kept productive beta chains. Entries that share a CDR3 protein sequence are merged under the most common genes and DNA. The V and J calls reflect TCRdb's pipeline rather than the authors' work. For this sample there are 1.5 million to 1.9 million distinct CDR3 sequences; about 42% appear just once. Just over 4% of the sample comes from the top ten.

Systemically healthy Caucasian individuals from Russia, around 38 in total and aged about 6 to 95 years, were included as donors. Each donor gave approximately 9.3 milliliters of peripheral blood, collected into EDTA-treated Vacutainer tubes. PBMCs were isolated by Ficoll-Paque density-gradient centrifugation, with at least 7 million obtained per sample. Trizol reagent was used to extract total RNA from PBMCs, with at least 6 micrograms per sample. For every donor, flow cytometry on a PBMC aliquot measured the percentage of naive CD45RAhigh/CD27high T cells. The sequence came from a woman in her late teens or twenties in good health. In this chain, TRBV20-1 is recombined with TRBJ2-3; the D segment may tentatively be TRBD1 or TRBD2, each giving 5 matched bases. The sequencing sample was made of blood. Here is the DNA: TGCAGTGCTGCCGAGGGGAGCACAGATACGCAGTATTTT. Translated, it gives CSAAEGSTDTQYF.